One sample yielded the 17 T cell receptor beta chains listed below, sequenced in a study of T cell responses to AZD1222 COVID-19 vaccine. TCRdb's copy holds only in-frame clones and misses some; the assay was immunoSEQ multiplex PCR. There are about 140,000 clones in the sample; around 92% occur only once, and 1.1% to 1.5% lies in the top ten. The specimen was peripheral blood, collected on day 0 of AZD1222 vaccination. These TCRs come from an adult in good health.

V and J are TRBV19 and TRBJ1-2; tentative D call: TRBD1 (6 bases). Trimming took off 5 bases at V and 4 bases at J, with 23 bases between the two ends. CDR3 length: 17 residues. Germline-derived CDR1 and CDR2 are LNHDA and SQIVND (reference sequence). In DNA, the CDR3 is TGTGCCAGTAGTGATCCATCCGGGACACTCATGGGCTATGGCTACACCTTC. The encoded protein is CASSDPSGTLMGYGYTF. The full variable domain, completed using reference TRBV19 and TRBJ1-2, is DGGITQSPKYLFRKEGQNVTLSCEQNLNHDAMYWYRQDPGQGLRLIYYSQIVNDFQKGDIAEGYSVSREKKESFPLTVTSAQKNPTAFYLCASSDPSGTLMGYGYTFGSGTRLTVV.

The chain employs TRBV10-1 and TRBJ2-7; the D gene could be TRBD1 or TRBD2 (5 bases each). Per germline, CDR1 WNHNN and CDR2 SYGVQD (reference sequence). V shed 3 bases and J shed 6 bases, with 15 bases lying between them. The CDR3 covers 14 residues. The CDR3 here is CASSDSPGPREQYF. CDR3 nucleotide sequence: TGCGCCAGCAGTGACTCCCCGGGGCCCCGCGAGCAGTACTTC.

This clone was recorded only once. The chain joins TRBV28 to TRBJ2-3, with TRBD2 matching 10 bases. The ends lost 5 bases at V and 6 bases at J; junction bases unmatched: 5. Per germline, CDR1 MDHEN and CDR2 SYDVKM. The CDR3 loop spans 14 amino acids. The CDR3 DNA sequence: TGTGCCAGCAGTCTAGCGGGAGCAAGGGATACGCAGTATTTT. This translates into CASSLAGARDTQYF.

V usage is TRBV14 and J usage is TRBJ1-6; no clear D. The CDR3 runs to 15 residues. CDR1 is SGHDN and CDR2 is FVKESK in the germline V gene. V lost 1 base, J lost 8 bases, and 12 bases lay in between. The CDR3 sequence is CASSQATRAHSPLHF. DNA for the CDR3: TGTGCCAGCAGCCAAGCGACCCGGGCCCATTCACCCCTCCACTTT.

The V gene is TRBV28, the J gene TRBJ2-1; tentatively, D is TRBD1 (5 bases). This CDR3 has 15 residues. Germline V gives CDR1 MDHEN, CDR2 SYDVKM. The V gene lost 2 bases and the J gene lost 4 bases, with 12 bases spanning the gap. CDR3 residues: CASSLAGSPYNEQFF. In DNA form, the CDR3 reads TGTGCCAGCAGTTTAGCAGGGTCTCCATACAATGAGCAGTTCTTC.

The rearrangement links TRBV4-2 to TRBJ2-4, with D uncertain. The CDR3 covers 18 residues. V lost 0 bases and J 0 bases, leaving 15 bases between the germline ends. The germline V gene has CDR1 LGHNA and CDR2 YNFKEQ. Here the CDR3 DNA reads TGTGCCAGCAGCCAAGATGGGCGCTCGGTAGAAGCCAAAAACATTCAGTACTTC. This gives the protein CASSQDGRSVEAKNIQYF.

In its sample, this clone was seen a few times. The chain links TRBV6-6 to TRBJ1-3, with 7 nucleotides matching TRBD1. Germline V CDR1 and CDR2: MNHNY, SVGAGI (reference sequence). Trimming at V came to 6 bases and at J to 4 bases, leaving 6 bases not matched to a gene. The CDR3 extends over 14 amino acids. CDR3 DNA: TGTGCCAGCAGCCAGGGGGGGATCGGAAACACCATATATTTT. This translates into CASSQGGIGNTIYF.

The chain couples TRBV4-3 to TRBJ2-1; D gene unclear. In germline, CDR1 is LGHNA, CDR2 YSLEER. Trimming stripped 1 base from V and 4 bases from J, with 5 bases between. This CDR3 spans 13 amino acids. In nucleotides, the CDR3 is TGCGCCAGCAGCCAAGCTCATTACAATGAGCAGTTCTTC. It yields the protein CASSQAHYNEQFF.

The V gene is TRBV9, the J gene TRBJ1-3; D remains unclear. With 4 bases removed from V and 0 bases from J, the gap between germline ends came to 8 bases. The CDR3 contains 14 residues. CDR1 is SGDLS, CDR2 YYNGEE, per germline. CDR3 sequence reads: CASSPGLSGNTIYF. CDR3 nucleotide sequence: TGTGCCAGCAGCCCCGGGCTCTCTGGAAACACCATATATTTT. The entire variable domain, with the rest obtained from reference TRBV9 and TRBJ1-3, is as follows: DSGVTQTPKHLITATGQRVTLRCSPRSGDLSVYWYQQSLDQGLQFLIQYYNGEERAKGNILERFSAQQFPDLHSELNLSSLELGDSALYFCASSPGLSGNTIYFGEGSWLTVV.

The chain combines TRBV7-8 with TRBJ1-2; 9 nucleotides align to TRBD1. Germline V lookup: CDR1 SGHVS, CDR2 FQNEAQ. The CDR3 runs to 13 residues. V lost 5 bases to trimming and J lost 8 bases; unmatched junction nucleotides: 6. Here the CDR3 DNA reads TGTGCCAGCAGCCCCACAGGGGGCGGCGGCTACACCTTC. Its translation: CASSPTGGGGYTF.

The chain couples TRBV27 to TRBJ2-7; possibly TRBD2 for D (6 bases). V was trimmed by 6 bases and J by 3 bases, leaving 12 bases between them. From germline, CDR1 is MNHEY and CDR2 SMNVEV (reference sequence). This CDR3 has 13 amino acids. CDR3 region: CASSYGSHYEQYF. In DNA, the CDR3 is TGTGCCAGCAGCTACGGGAGCCACTACGAGCAGTACTTC.

The chain recombines TRBV2 with TRBJ2-1; D remains ambiguous. V was cut by 5 bases and J by 5 bases, with 4 bases left in between. Germline values: CDR1 SNHLY, CDR2 FYNNEI. CDR3 length equals 11 residues. Written as DNA, the CDR3 is TGTGCCAGCAGTATGAACAATGAGCAGTTCTTC. Protein product: CASSMNNEQFF.

The chain couples TRBV12-5 to TRBJ1-2, with D perhaps matching TRBD1 (5 bases). The V gene's germline CDR1 is LGHNT and CDR2 FRNRAP. V was clipped by 1 base and J by 5 bases, with 17 bases between them. CDR3 length equals 16 residues. In DNA form, the CDR3 reads TGTGCTAGTGGTTTGGGGAGCCTTCAGCAGGGTTATGGCTACACCTTC. It specifies CASGLGSLQQGYGYTF.

The chain has TRBV5-6 and TRBJ2-7; 10 bases fit TRBD2. The CDR3 loop spans 15 amino acids. V lost 3 bases, J lost 7 bases, and 10 bases stayed unmatched. From germline, CDR1 is SGHDT and CDR2 YYEEEE. The CDR3 region is CASSSVAGGFGEQYF. The CDR3 coding sequence is TGTGCCAGCAGCTCGGTAGCGGGAGGCTTTGGGGAGCAGTACTTC. The variable domain in full, with the rest retrieved from reference TRBV5-6 and TRBJ2-7, is DAGVTQSPTHLIKTRGQQVTLRCSPKSGHDTVSWYQQALGQGPQFIFQYYEEEERQRGNFPDRFSGHQFPNYSSELNVNALLLGDSALYLCASSSVAGGFGEQYFGPGTRLTVT.

The V gene is TRBV5-6, the J gene TRBJ1-1; 7 bases are shared with TRBD1. The junction had 8 bases not matched to a gene; V was cut back by 3 bases and J by 6 bases. The germline CDR1 and CDR2 sequences are SGHDT and YYEEEE. CDR3 length: 14 amino acids. Here the CDR3 reads CASSWWTGLPEAFF. The DNA of the CDR3 is TGTGCCAGCAGCTGGTGGACAGGCCTCCCTGAAGCTTTCTTT. The full variable domain, rest sourced from reference TRBV5-6 and TRBJ1-1, is DAGVTQSPTHLIKTRGQQVTLRCSPKSGHDTVSWYQQALGQGPQFIFQYYEEEERQRGNFPDRFSGHQFPNYSSELNVNALLLGDSALYLCASSWWTGLPEAFFGQGTRLTVV.

The V and J genes are TRBV27 and TRBJ1-5; D gene uncertain. Germline V gene lookup returns CDR1 MNHEY and CDR2 SMNVEV (reference sequence). V dropped 3 bases and J dropped 9 bases, with 12 bases sitting between them. The CDR3 consists of 13 residues. The CDR3: CASSLAPWRPQHF. The CDR3 DNA follows: TGTGCCAGCAGTTTGGCCCCTTGGCGGCCCCAGCATTTT.

This chain connects TRBV6-2 or TRBV6-3 to TRBJ2-7; 9 nucleotides match TRBD1. Germline-derived CDR1 and CDR2 are MNHEY and SVGEGT. V dropped 3 bases and J dropped 4; count of bases not matched to a gene: 10. CDR3 length equals 16 residues. The CDR3 here is CASSYSRDRAPYEQYF. DNA of the CDR3: TGTGCCAGCAGTTATTCCCGGGACAGGGCGCCTTACGAGCAGTACTTC.